The clone carrying this T cell receptor beta chain showed up many times. TCRdb reanalysed the 5' RACE reads using MiXCR and keeps one entry per CDR3 protein. The repertoire holds about 40,000 distinct CDR3 sequences, with approximately 5.2% as singletons. These data originate in a study of spatial heterogeneity in lung cancer. Time point denoted: sample taken at primary tumor resection. The germline CDR1 and CDR2 sequences are KGHSH and LQKENI. The V and J ends lost 3 bases and 4 bases respectively, with 13 bases between them. The CDR3 consists of 15 residues. Sequencing used PBMCs, obtained at surgery. The chain employs TRBV18 and TRBJ2-1; D is uncertain. This TCR was sampled from a female donor with early-stage non-small cell lung cancer. CDR3 nucleotide sequence: TGTGCCAGCTCACCCCTCAAAACCACGTACAATGAGCAGTTCTTC. This sequence encodes CASSPLKTTYNEQFF.